The clone carrying this TCR beta chain appeared many times. Its antigen remains unknown. V dropped 3 bases and J dropped 2; count of bases not matched to a gene: 0. This CDR3 is built from 12 residues. The germline CDR1 and CDR2 sequences are DFQATT and SNEGSKA (reference sequence). TCRdb called the 5' RACE reads again in MiXCR, with one record for every CDR3 protein. Of 100,000 to 150,000 distinct CDR3 sequences listed, 7.4% are singletons. This entry belongs to a study of T cells after yellow fever vaccination. The study's findings and limits: Abundant bulk-population clonotypes could contaminate the FACS-sorted repertoires.

This specimen was CD4+ T cells sorted from PBMCs, taken 9 to 11 days after the first yellow fever vaccination. This sequence joins TRBV20-1 and TRBJ2-5, with 7 bases aligning to TRBD2. This clonotype was obtained from a man between 18 and 29 years old who received the YFV17D yellow fever vaccine. In DNA, the CDR3 is TGCAGTGCTAGCGGGGGGCAAGAGACCCAGTACTTC. It is translated as CSASGGQETQYF.